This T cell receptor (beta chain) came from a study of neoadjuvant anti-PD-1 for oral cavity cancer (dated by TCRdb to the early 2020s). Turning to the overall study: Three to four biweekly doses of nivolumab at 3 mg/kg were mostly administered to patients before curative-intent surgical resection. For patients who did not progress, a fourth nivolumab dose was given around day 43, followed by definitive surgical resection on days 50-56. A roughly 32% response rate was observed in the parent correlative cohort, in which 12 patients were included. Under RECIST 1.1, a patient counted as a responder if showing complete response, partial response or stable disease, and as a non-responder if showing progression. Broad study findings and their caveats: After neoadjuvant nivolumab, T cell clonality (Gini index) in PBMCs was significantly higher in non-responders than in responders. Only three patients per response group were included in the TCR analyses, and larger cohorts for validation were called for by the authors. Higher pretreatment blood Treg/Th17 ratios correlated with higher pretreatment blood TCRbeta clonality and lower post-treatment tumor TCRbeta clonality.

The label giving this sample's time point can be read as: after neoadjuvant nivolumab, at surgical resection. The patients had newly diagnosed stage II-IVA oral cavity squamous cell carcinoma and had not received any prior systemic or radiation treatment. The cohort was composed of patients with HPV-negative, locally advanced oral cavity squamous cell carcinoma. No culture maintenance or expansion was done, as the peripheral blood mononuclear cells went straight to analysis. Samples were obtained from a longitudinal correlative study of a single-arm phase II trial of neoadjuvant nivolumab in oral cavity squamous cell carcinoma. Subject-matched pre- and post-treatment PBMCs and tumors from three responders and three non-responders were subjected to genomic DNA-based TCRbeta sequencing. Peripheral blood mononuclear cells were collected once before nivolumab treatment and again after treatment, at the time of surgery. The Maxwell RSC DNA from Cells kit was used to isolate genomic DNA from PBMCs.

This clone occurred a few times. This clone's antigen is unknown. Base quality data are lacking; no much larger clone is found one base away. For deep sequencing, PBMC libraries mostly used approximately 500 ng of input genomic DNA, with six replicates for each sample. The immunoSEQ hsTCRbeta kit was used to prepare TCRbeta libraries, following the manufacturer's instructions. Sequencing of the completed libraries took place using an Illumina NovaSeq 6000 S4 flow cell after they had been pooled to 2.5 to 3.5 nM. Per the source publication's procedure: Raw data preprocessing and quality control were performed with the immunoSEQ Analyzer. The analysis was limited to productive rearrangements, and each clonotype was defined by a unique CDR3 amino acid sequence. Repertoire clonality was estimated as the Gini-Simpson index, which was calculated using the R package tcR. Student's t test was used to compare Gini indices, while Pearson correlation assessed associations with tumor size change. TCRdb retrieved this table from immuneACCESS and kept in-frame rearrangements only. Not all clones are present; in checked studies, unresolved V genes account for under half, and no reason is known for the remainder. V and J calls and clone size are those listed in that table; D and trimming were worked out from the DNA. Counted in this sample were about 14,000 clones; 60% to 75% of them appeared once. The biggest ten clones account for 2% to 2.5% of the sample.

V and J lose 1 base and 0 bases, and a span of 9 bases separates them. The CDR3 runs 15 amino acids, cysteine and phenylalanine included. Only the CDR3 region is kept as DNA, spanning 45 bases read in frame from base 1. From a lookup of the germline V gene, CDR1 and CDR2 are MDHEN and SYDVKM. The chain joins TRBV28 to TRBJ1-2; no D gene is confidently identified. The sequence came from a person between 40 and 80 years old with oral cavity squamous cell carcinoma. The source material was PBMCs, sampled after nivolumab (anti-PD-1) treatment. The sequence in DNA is TGTGCCAGCAGTTTATTAGCAGGCGCTAACTATGGCTACACCTTC. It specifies CASSLLAGANYGYTF.